One sample yielded the 31 T cell receptor beta chains listed below, sequenced in a study of blood T cell repertoires in COVID-19. Libraries were prepared by immunoSEQ multiplex PCR; TCRdb keeps only in-frame clonotypes and omits some of them. The sample includes some 330,000 clones, about 87% of them seen just once. The sample comprised PBMCs or T cells enriched from blood (not recorded which). The receptors were sampled from a man aged 25 to 40 who had recovered from COVID-19.

The CDR3 reads CASSLESGENTGELFF. The CDR3 coding sequence is TGTGCCAGCAGCTTAGAGTCGGGGGAGAACACCGGGGAGCTGTTTTTT. V and J are TRBV7-6 and TRBJ2-2; TRBD2 is a possible D gene (6 bases). Between the trimmed V and J ends, which lost 1 base and 1 base, there was a span of 10 bases. The CDR3 loop spans 16 amino acids. Germline loops: CDR1 SGHVS, CDR2 FNYEAQ.

This clone is a singleton in its sample. The J gene is TRBJ1-1, the V gene TRBV12-3 or TRBV12-4; D is undetermined. CDR3 length equals 13 residues. Trimming left V 3 bases short and J 4 bases short, with 9 bases between. Here the CDR3 DNA reads TGTGCCAGCAGTTTGGGAGAAAGCACTGAAGCTTTCTTT. It translates to CASSLGESTEAFF.

The rearrangement links TRBV7-9 to TRBJ2-1; TRBD2 aligns across 16 bases. With 5 bases clipped from V and 5 bases from J, the junction kept 6 bases outside the gene matches. This CDR3 spans 17 amino acids. Germline V gene sequence: CDR1 SEHNR, CDR2 FQNEAQ (reference sequence). CDR3 amino acids: CASSEGLAGGTDNEQFF. The DNA for the CDR3 is TGTGCCAGCAGCGAGGGACTAGCGGGGGGGACCGACAATGAGCAGTTCTTC.

The chain combines TRBV2 with TRBJ1-6; D gene ambiguous. Germline-derived CDR1 and CDR2 are SNHLY and FYNNEI. The ends were cut back, 4 bases at V and 8 bases at J, with 9 bases in the middle. The length of the CDR3 is 13 residues. For the CDR3, the DNA is TGTGCCAGCAGTGGGGAGGGTTATTCACCCCTCCACTTT. This sequence encodes CASSGEGYSPLHF. Full variable domain (remainder filled in from reference TRBV2 and TRBJ1-6): EPEVTQTPSHQVTQMGQEVILRCVPISNHLYFYWYRQILGQKVEFLVSFYNNEISEKSEIFDDQFSVERPDGSNFTLKIRSTKLEDSAMYFCASSGEGYSPLHFGNGTRLTVT.

The CDR3 loop reads CASSITGQHYSLSDQPQHF. CDR3 nucleotides: TGTGCCAGTAGTATTACGGGACAGCACTATTCTCTTAGTGATCAGCCCCAGCATTTT. This chain connects TRBV19 to TRBJ1-5, with 7 bases lining up with TRBD1. This CDR3 has 19 amino acids. The V gene's germline CDR1 is LNHDA and CDR2 SQIVND (reference sequence). V was clipped by 3 bases and J by 5 bases; unmatched bases: 19.

This chain joins TRBV2 and TRBJ1-4, with 9 positions matching TRBD1. Trimming cost V 5 bases and J 8 bases; bases outside gene matches: 9. CDR3 length equals 15 residues. Per germline, CDR1 SNHLY and CDR2 FYNNEI. Written as DNA, the CDR3 is TGTGCCAGCAGTAATCCGGGACAGGGCGTAGAAAAACTGTTTTTT. Residues: CASSNPGQGVEKLFF.

CDR3 in amino acids: CAISESREGYEQYF. In nucleotides, the CDR3 is TGTGCCATCAGTGAGTCGAGGGAGGGGTACGAGCAGTACTTC. The rearrangement links TRBV10-3 to TRBJ2-7; 7 nucleotides line up with TRBD2. The CDR3 is 14 residues long. Germline V gene lookup returns CDR1 ENHRY and CDR2 SYGVKD. With 0 bases clipped from V and 4 bases from J, the junction kept 3 bases outside the gene matches.

The chain recombines TRBV5-1 with TRBJ1-2; 9 positions agree with TRBD1. CDR3 length: 15 residues. The ends lost 0 bases at V and 7 bases at J; junction bases unmatched: 7. Germline values: CDR1 SGHRS, CDR2 YFSETQ. As DNA, the CDR3 is TGCGCCAGCAGCTTGGGGGGACAGGGTCGAAGTGGCTACACCTTC. This encodes CASSLGGQGRSGYTF. The variable domain in full, with the rest retrieved from reference TRBV5-1 and TRBJ1-2, is KAGVTQTPRYLIKTRGQQVTLSCSPISGHRSVSWYQQTPGQGLQFLFEYFSETQRNKGNFPGRFSGRQFSNSRSEMNVSTLELGDSALYLCASSLGGQGRSGYTFGSGTRLTVV.

CDR3 bases: TGTGCCAGCAGCTTAGGGTTTTATAGGGAGAAGTCAGGAGGCTACACCTTC. Translated: CASSLGFYREKSGGYTF. This rearrangement joins TRBV11-2 to TRBJ1-2; D gene uncertain. Trimming removed 1 base from V and 8 bases from J, with 23 bases in between. The CDR3 consists of 17 residues. Germline CDR1 reads SGHAT; CDR2 reads FQNNGV.

The chain recombines TRBV15 with TRBJ1-6, with D possibly TRBD1 on 5 matching bases. V lost 1 base to trimming and J lost 4 bases, with 14 bases between them. The CDR3 totals 17 residues. The germline gives CDR1 LNHNV, CDR2 YYDKDF (reference sequence). CDR3 in amino acids: CATSRGQPRSYNSPLHF. The CDR3 DNA is TGTGCCACCAGCAGAGGACAGCCCCGTTCTTATAATTCACCCCTCCACTTT.

V and J are TRBV5-4 and TRBJ2-3, with 10 bases identical to TRBD2. Germline trimming cut 10 bases from V and 2 bases from J; bases unmatched to any gene: 4. CDR1 is SGHNT, CDR2 YYREEE, per germline (reference sequence). This CDR3 comprises 13 residues. The CDR3 DNA reads as TGTGCCTGGACTAGCGGAGACACAGATACGCAGTATTTT. It specifies CAWTSGDTDTQYF.

The rearrangement uses TRBV4-1 and TRBJ2-7; 9 bases agree with TRBD1. CDR1 is MGHRA and CDR2 is YSYEKL in the germline V gene. The CDR3 has 16 amino acids. Germline trimming cut 2 bases from V and 3 bases from J; bases unmatched to any gene: 8. CDR3 region: CASSQLWTGEGYEQYF. Written as DNA, the CDR3 is TGCGCCAGCAGCCAACTCTGGACAGGGGAAGGCTACGAGCAGTACTTC.

The V call is TRBV9, the J call TRBJ2-5; TRBD1 agrees at 7 bases. There are 15 residues in the CDR3. Per the germline V gene, CDR1 is SGDLS and CDR2 is YYNGEE. V shed 2 bases and J 1 base; nucleotides not matched to a gene: 5. The CDR3 spells CASSVTGMAQETQYF. The CDR3 region has the DNA TGTGCCAGCAGCGTGACAGGGATGGCCCAAGAGACCCAGTACTTC.

V usage is TRBV5-1 and J usage is TRBJ2-5; a weak D match, TRBD2 (7 bases). Germline V gene sequence: CDR1 SGHRS, CDR2 YFSETQ. CDR3 length: 15 amino acids. Trimming removed 1 base at V and 5 bases at J, with 15 bases between. For the CDR3, the DNA is TGCGCCAGCAGCTTGTTCGGGGGGCCGGGTGAGACCCAGTACTTC. Encoded protein: CASSLFGGPGETQYF.

CDR3 sequence reads: CATSVGGGETQYF. The CDR3 nucleotides read TGTGCCACCAGTGTGGGAGGAGGGGAGACCCAGTACTTC. This chain connects TRBV24-1 to TRBJ2-5; D might be TRBD2 (6 bases). V was pared by 5 bases and J by 5 bases, with 11 bases between. CDR3 length: 13 amino acids. Germline-derived CDR1 and CDR2 are KGHDR and SFDVKD.

The CDR3 protein is CASTGTAAQETQYF. The CDR3 region has the DNA TGTGCCAGTACCGGGACAGCCGCCCAAGAGACCCAGTACTTC. The V gene is TRBV19, the J gene TRBJ2-5; 7 nucleotides agree with TRBD1. CDR1 and CDR2 (germline): LNHDA, SQIVND (reference sequence). This CDR3 is 14 amino acids long. V lost 7 bases and J lost 1; bases outside the gene matches: 6.

V and J are TRBV27 and TRBJ1-2; 8 positions agree with TRBD1. Trimming at V came to 8 bases and at J to 7 bases, leaving 6 bases not matched to a gene. CDR1 and CDR2 (germline): MNHEY, SMNVEV (reference sequence). This CDR3 is built from 12 residues. CDR3 loop: CASSTGVSGYTF. CDR3 sequence (DNA): TGTGCCAGCTCGACAGGGGTTAGTGGCTACACCTTC.

This clone came up a few times. This sequence joins TRBV15 and TRBJ1-2, with unresolved D. Germline lookup yields CDR1 LNHNV and CDR2 YYDKDF (reference sequence). CDR3 length equals 14 residues. Trimming stripped 1 base from V and 8 bases from J, with 14 bases between. This chain's CDR3 is CATSRGQAQSGYTF. The DNA of the CDR3 is TGTGCCACCAGCAGAGGGCAGGCCCAAAGCGGCTACACCTTC.

This chain links TRBV9 with TRBJ2-3, with 9 bases aligning to TRBD2. The CDR3 has 16 amino acids. The V gene end was trimmed by 0 bases and the J gene end by 6 bases; junction bases not matched to a gene: 8. CDR1 and CDR2 (germline): SGDLS, YYNGEE. The CDR3 DNA is TGTGCCAGCAGCGTAGCCAGCGGGGGGTCGGCGGATACGCAGTATTTT. Encoded protein: CASSVASGGSADTQYF.

The rearrangement joins TRBV28 to TRBJ2-1; no firm D call. The germline V gene encodes CDR1 MDHEN and CDR2 SYDVKM. The CDR3 covers 11 residues. V dropped 5 bases and J dropped 5 bases, with 4 bases sitting between them. The CDR3 nucleotides read TGTGCCAGCAGTGTAGACAATGAGCAGTTCTTC. Its translation: CASSVDNEQFF.

The chain has TRBV18 and TRBJ2-3, with D uncertain. The CDR3 has 14 residues. Looked up from germline, CDR1 is KGHSH and CDR2 is LQKENI. V shed 5 bases and J shed 4 bases, with 13 bases lying between them. CDR3 bases: TGTGCCAGCTCATCAAAGACTGACCCAGATACGCAGTATTTT. Translation gives CASSSKTDPDTQYF.

This chain uses TRBV19 with TRBJ1-2, with TRBD1 as a possible D gene (6 bases). The CDR3 length is 14 residues. Between the trimmed V and J ends, which lost 5 bases and 4 bases, there was a span of 14 bases. Germline lookup yields CDR1 LNHDA and CDR2 SQIVND (reference sequence). The CDR3 DNA follows: TGTGCCAGTAGTCCCAGGGGAGGGGTCTATGGCTACACCTTC. Its protein is CASSPRGGVYGYTF.

The gene calls are TRBV21-1 and TRBJ1-1; TRBD1 is the table's D call, not checked against the DNA. TRBV21-1 constitutes a pseudogene. This CDR3 is built from 15 residues. CDR3 amino acids: CASSKATAQGTEAFF. The DNA of the CDR3 is TGTGCCAGCAGCAAAGCCACAGCCCAGGGCACTGAAGCTTTCTTT.

This clone was seen a few times. The chain uses TRBV3-1 (or the pseudogene TRBV3-2) and TRBJ2-2; TRBD1 is a possible D gene (6 bases). The germline V gene has CDR1 LGHDT and CDR2 YNNKEL (reference sequence). With 2 bases removed from V and 4 bases from J, the gap between germline ends came to 11 bases. This CDR3 contains 15 residues. The CDR3 coding sequence is TGTGCCAGCAGCCAACCGGGACAAGTCACCGGGGAGCTGTTTTTT. It encodes CASSQPGQVTGELFF.

This chain uses TRBV5-6 with TRBJ2-7; 7 nucleotides line up with TRBD1. Germline trimming cut 2 bases from V and 3 bases from J; bases unmatched to any gene: 8. Germline-derived CDR1 and CDR2 are SGHDT and YYEEEE. The CDR3 totals 15 residues. In nucleotides, the CDR3 is TGTGCCAGCAGCTTACCCGGGACAGACCACTACGAGCAGTACTTC. Translated, it gives CASSLPGTDHYEQYF.

The chain is built from TRBV20-1 and TRBJ1-1; possible D gene TRBD1, 5 bases. V lost 0 bases to trimming and J lost 9 bases, with 8 bases between them. The CDR3 length is 11 residues. Germline CDR1 reads DFQATT; CDR2 reads SNEGSKA (reference sequence). The CDR3 loop reads CSARDAGKAFF. In DNA form, the CDR3 reads TGCAGTGCTAGAGATGCAGGGAAAGCTTTCTTT.

V gene TRBV19 combines with J gene TRBJ1-4; 11 bases match TRBD1. This CDR3 is 15 amino acids long. J gave up 0 bases and V 7 bases, and 1 base lay outside the gene matches. Looked up from germline, CDR1 is LNHDA and CDR2 is SQIVND (reference sequence). The CDR3 loop is CASTGQGATNEKLFF. CDR3 DNA sequence: TGTGCCAGTACGGGACAGGGGGCAACTAATGAAAAACTGTTTTTT.

The chain has TRBV2 and TRBJ2-7; a possible D gene is TRBD2 (6 bases). The germline gives CDR1 SNHLY, CDR2 FYNNEI. Trimming cost V 4 bases and J 2 bases, with 12 bases left between them. This CDR3 is built from 14 residues. CDR3 coding DNA: TGTGCCAGCAGTGGGGTGCGGGGCACCTACGAGCAGTACTTC. This gives the protein CASSGVRGTYEQYF.

The chain carries TRBV24-1 and TRBJ2-2, with TRBD2 matching over 7 bases. The CDR3 is 15 amino acids. From germline, CDR1 is KGHDR and CDR2 SFDVKD. V gave up 6 bases and J gave up 2 bases; unmatched junction bases: 5. CDR3 nucleotides: TGTGCCACCAGTACCACTAGCGCTAACACCGGGGAGCTGTTTTTT. As protein: CATSTTSANTGELFF.

This sequence joins TRBV7-3 and TRBJ2-5; D is possibly TRBD2 (6 bases). CDR1 is SGHTA, CDR2 FQGTGA, per germline. This CDR3 contains 13 residues. V was shortened by 5 bases and J by 5 bases, with 12 bases between the two germline ends. The CDR3 is CASSTTGVETQYF. The CDR3 DNA reads TGTGCCAGCAGCACTACGGGGGTTGAGACCCAGTACTTC.

V and J are TRBV5-1 and TRBJ1-1; 7 bases are shared with TRBD1. Germline V gene lookup returns CDR1 SGHRS and CDR2 YFSETQ. The CDR3 consists of 15 residues. V shed 0 bases, J shed 1 base, and the junction held 3 bases outside the gene matches. This chain's CDR3 is CASSLVDRENTEAFF. In DNA, the CDR3 is TGCGCCAGCAGCTTGGTAGACAGGGAGAACACTGAAGCTTTCTTT.